A selection of T cell receptor beta chains follows, all from one sample in a study of blood T cells in healthy people across ages. TCRdb processed the 5' RACE reads anew with MiXCR; each CDR3 protein has one entry. Among 1.5 million to 2 million distinct CDR3 sequences, roughly 30% were seen once, and the ten largest hold approximately 7.7%. Material: blood. The receptors come from a woman in her thirties in good health. Both conserved end residues are part of each CDR3. The D gene is left open where the match is weak. Size is stated for part of the rows, as once, few or many counts, or as a class when the clone is expanded.

clone size	V gene	D gene	J gene	CDR3 protein	CDR3 DNA
few	TRBV27	NA	TRBJ2-1	CATRGLAGTYNEQFF	TGTGCCACCAGGGGGCTAGCGGGAACCTACAATGAGCAGTTCTTC
once	TRBV18	TRBD2	TRBJ2-3	CASSPRALGGGSSTDTQYF	TGTGCCAGCTCACCCCGGGCCCTTGGCGGGGGAAGTAGCACAGATACGCAGTATTTT
many	TRBV7-3	TRBD1	TRBJ2-1	CASSVGQGGNEQFF	TGTGCCAGCAGCGTGGGACAGGGGGGGAATGAGCAGTTCTTC
few	TRBV29-1	NA	TRBJ1-1	CSVEDNLNTEAFF	TGCAGCGTTGAAGACAACCTGAACACTGAAGCTTTCTTT
NA	TRBV27	TRBD2	TRBJ2-1	CASSFGGGDEQFF	TGTGCCAGCAGTTTTGGGGGGGGGGATGAGCAGTTCTTC
NA	TRBV6-6	TRBD2	TRBJ2-7	CASRSRTGGPYEQYF	TGTGCCAGCAGGTCAAGGACGGGAGGTCCCTACGAGCAGTACTTC
NA	TRBV4-1	TRBD1	TRBJ2-1	CASSHTPGQAYNEQFF	TGCGCCAGCAGCCATACGCCGGGACAGGCTTACAATGAGCAGTTCTTC
few	TRBV2	NA	TRBJ2-7	CASRSETGSIEQYF	TGTGCCAGCAGGTCTGAGACAGGTTCAATCGAGCAGTACTTC
NA	TRBV11-3	TRBD2	TRBJ2-5	CASSFGGLERGLARSQETQYF	TGTGCCAGCAGCTTTGGGGGGCTGGAGCGGGGGCTCGCCCGCAGCCAAGAGACCCAGTACTTC
many	TRBV5-6	NA	TRBJ2-7	CASSGNYEQYF	TGTGCCAGCAGCGGGAACTACGAGCAGTACTTC
NA	TRBV10-3	TRBD1	TRBJ2-7	CAISGPWEGTGKNEQYF	TGTGCCATCAGTGGCCCCTGGGAGGGGACAGGGAAGAACGAGCAGTACTTC
many	TRBV7-6	NA	TRBJ2-1	CASSLKHSEQFF	TGTGCCAGCAGCTTAAAGCATAGTGAGCAGTTCTTC
few	TRBV20-1	TRBD1	TRBJ1-2	CSARDPQRTGDYGYTF	TGCAGTGCTAGAGACCCGCAGAGGACAGGGGACTATGGCTACACCTTC
few	TRBV7-3	NA	TRBJ2-7	CASSQSTPGGNSEQYF	TGTGCCAGCAGCCAGTCAACCCCCGGGGGAAATTCCGAGCAGTACTTC
few	TRBV20-1	NA	TRBJ2-7	CSARDEKRSSYEQYF	TGCAGTGCTAGAGATGAAAAGCGGAGCTCCTACGAGCAGTACTTC
NA	TRBV20-1	NA	TRBJ2-7	CSAVPGPIYEQYF	TGCAGTGCTGTCCCGGGCCCTATCTACGAGCAGTACTTC
few	TRBV20-1	NA	TRBJ1-1	CSAIPMNTEAFF	TGCAGTGCTATCCCGATGAACACTGAAGCTTTCTTT
many	TRBV4-1	TRBD2	TRBJ2-7	CASSQRLAGDRLDEQYF	TGCGCCAGCAGCCAACGACTAGCGGGGGACCGCTTGGACGAGCAGTACTTC
many	TRBV15	TRBD2	TRBJ2-7	CATSGLAGYEQYF	TGTGCCACCAGCGGTCTAGCGGGCTACGAGCAGTACTTC
NA	TRBV28	TRBD2	TRBJ2-5	CASSQELAAQETQYF	TGTGCCAGCAGCCAAGAACTAGCGGCGCAAGAGACCCAGTACTTC
few	TRBV20-1	NA	TRBJ1-1	CSARGAEGNMNTEAFF	TGCAGTGCTAGAGGTGCGGAGGGTAACATGAACACTGAAGCTTTCTTT
few	TRBV20-1	NA	TRBJ1-5	CSARGTSPNQPQHF	TGCAGTGCTAGAGGGACATCCCCGAATCAGCCCCAGCATTTT
few	TRBV5-1	NA	TRBJ1-2	CASSLQFGEGYTF	TGCGCCAGCAGCTTGCAGTTCGGAGAAGGCTACACCTTC
many	TRBV6-2/TRBV6-3	NA	TRBJ2-7	CASSDSGHYEQYF	TGTGCCAGCAGTGATAGCGGCCACTACGAGCAGTACTTC
NA	TRBV9	NA	TRBJ2-3	CASSATPGADTQYF	TGTGCCAGCAGTGCGACCCCTGGGGCAGATACGCAGTATTTT
NA	TRBV21-1	NA	TRBJ1-5	CASSKGGVGEFYSNQPQHF	TGTGCCAGCAGCAAAGGGGGGGTGGGGGAGTTCTATAGCAATCAGCCCCAGCATTTT
NA	TRBV20-1	NA	TRBJ2-3	CSARDQEGTDTQYF	TGCAGTGCTAGAGATCAAGAAGGAACAGATACGCAGTATTTT
NA	TRBV6-6	TRBD2	TRBJ2-1	CASNEPPTSGSPNEQFF	TGCGCCAGCAACGAGCCCCCGACTAGCGGGAGTCCGAATGAGCAGTTCTTC
NA	TRBV28	NA	TRBJ1-2	CASSFYGGYTF	TGTGCCAGCAGTTTTTATGGAGGCTACACCTTC
NA	TRBV28	NA	TRBJ2-4	CASSLWSAGDKNIQYF	TGTGCCAGCAGTTTATGGTCCGCAGGCGACAAAAACATTCAGTACTTC
many	TRBV29-1	NA	TRBJ2-5	CSVVTQGKYF	TGCAGCGTTGTTACCCAGGGCAAGTACTTC
NA	TRBV6-1	NA	TRBJ2-3	CASIRGRSWPTDTQYF	TGTGCCAGCATCCGAGGAAGATCATGGCCCACAGATACGCAGTATTTT
many	TRBV20-1	NA	TRBJ2-3	CSARWPTSTDTQYF	TGCAGTGCTAGGTGGCCTACTAGCACAGATACGCAGTATTTT
few	TRBV5-6	NA	TRBJ2-1	CASSYQGLNNEQFF	TGTGCCAGCAGCTATCAGGGACTTAACAATGAGCAGTTCTTC
NA	TRBV29-1	NA	TRBJ2-7	CSVVGSQGFVYEQYF	TGCAGCGTTGTCGGTTCACAGGGTTTCGTCTACGAGCAGTACTTC
NA	TRBV11-2	TRBD2	TRBJ2-3	CASSLTGTSGGNADTQYF	TGTGCCAGCAGCCTTACAGGGACTAGCGGGGGGAATGCAGATACGCAGTATTTT
NA	TRBV2	TRBD2	TRBJ2-5	CAASSGQETQYF	TGTGCCGCCTCTAGCGGACAAGAGACCCAGTACTTC
NA	TRBV4-3	NA	TRBJ2-7	CASSQDPLARGPGCEQYF	TGCGCCAGCAGCCAAGATCCCCTAGCGAGAGGGCCAGGGTGCGAGCAGTACTTC
once	TRBV7-8	NA	TRBJ2-3	CANSPISEVGYTQYF	TGTGCCAACAGCCCCATTTCGGAGGTTGGGTATACGCAGTATTTT
many	TRBV5-1	NA	TRBJ1-2	CASSLDRQYGYTF	TGCGCCAGCAGCTTGGACAGGCAATATGGCTACACCTTC
NA	TRBV7-9	NA	TRBJ2-7	CASRATQKGDEQYF	TGTGCCAGCAGGGCTACACAGAAAGGTGACGAGCAGTACTTC